The entry below describes one T cell receptor beta chain. Since all of the isolated RNA was reverse transcribed, expressed TCRB transcripts were what got sequenced. Repertoires were generated with immunoSEQ multiplex PCR, while TCRdb's copy carries only in-frame clones and drops some. Of about 900,000 clones detected, roughly 17% appear once; the ten largest clones hold 0.02% to 0.025%. The sample is drawn from a study of beta chain features in type 1 diabetes. Germline CDR1 reads SGHNT; CDR2 reads YYREEE (reference sequence). The CDR3 runs to 14 residues. The V gene end was trimmed by 4 bases and the J gene end by 3 bases; junction bases not matched to a gene: 5.

This TCR derives from a woman aged 18-29 years in good health. Sequencing input: naive CD4+ T cells from blood. J is TRBJ1-1 and V is TRBV5-4; 8 nucleotides align to TRBD1. In DNA form, the CDR3 reads TGTGCCAGCAGCCAAGGACAGGGAGACACTGAAGCTTTCTTT. Protein product: CASSQGQGDTEAFF.